Below are 5 T cell receptor beta chains sequenced from a single sample in a study of blood T cell repertoires in COVID-19. TCRdb keeps only in-frame clones here, not all; method: immunoSEQ multiplex PCR. Of 150,000 to 200,000 clones listed, about nine tenths are singletons. Sequenced: peripheral blood. The origin of the receptors is a man aged 60 to 69 with acute or convalescent COVID-19.

This chain uses TRBV6-6 with TRBJ1-2, with D unresolved. The germline CDR1 and CDR2 sequences are MNHNY and SVGAGI (reference sequence). Trimming left V 4 bases short and J 6 bases short, with 6 bases between. This CDR3 contains 11 residues. CDR3 amino acids: CASSWTDGYTF. In DNA, the CDR3 is TGTGCCAGCAGTTGGACTGATGGCTACACCTTC.

The chain carries TRBV6-5 and TRBJ1-2; 7 nucleotides match TRBD1. Germline V gene sequence: CDR1 MNHEY, CDR2 SVGAGI. The CDR3 is 13 amino acids. J lost 4 bases, V lost 10 bases, and 9 bases had no gene match. The CDR3 loop is CATSPGQSYGYTF. DNA for the CDR3: TGTGCCACCTCCCCGGGACAGTCCTATGGCTACACCTTC.

This clone has only one observation. The gene calls are TRBV6-6 and TRBJ1-1; D might be TRBD1 (5 bases). V lost 7 bases and J lost 5, with 20 bases in between. Germline values: CDR1 MNHNY, CDR2 SVGAGI (reference sequence). The CDR3 runs to 15 residues. In DNA, the CDR3 is TGTGCCAGCACCCCACCCCCCGGGGGGAGAACTGAAGCTTTCTTT. Protein: CASTPPPGGRTEAFF.

This clone was recorded only once. The chain links TRBV5-6 to TRBJ2-3, with 8 nucleotides matching TRBD1. The J segment lost 3 bases and the V segment lost 0 bases, leaving 9 bases of the junction unmatched. CDR3 length equals 17 residues. Germline CDR1 reads SGHDT; CDR2 reads YYEEEE. The CDR3 DNA follows: TGTGCCAGCAGCTTGGCGGGATGGACAGGGATGACAGATACGCAGTATTTT. Its protein product is CASSLAGWTGMTDTQYF.

This chain links TRBV5-1 with TRBJ2-2, with 8 bases lining up with TRBD1. In germline, CDR1 is SGHRS, CDR2 YFSETQ. CDR3 size: 15 residues. V shed 2 bases and J 1 base; nucleotides not matched to a gene: 1. Written as DNA, the CDR3 is TGCGCCAGCAGCTTTGACAGGGGGAACACCGGGGAGCTGTTTTTT. Its translation: CASSFDRGNTGELFF.